The clone carrying this TCR beta chain was recorded only once. The germline gives CDR1 SNHLY, CDR2 FYNNEI. V lost 4 bases and J 0 bases, leaving 7 bases between the germline ends. CDR3 length equals 14 residues. Assay used: immunoSEQ multiplex PCR; TCRdb lists only in-frame clones, some missing. The data hold about 110,000 clones, with 70% to 85% observed a single time. The validation cohort, a group of under 150 subjects, included the donors and was separate from the approximately 650-subject first cohort. This sample stems from a study of cytomegalovirus exposure and HLA in healthy donors. Sequenced: PBMCs. The clonotype originates from a woman between 18 and 29 years old in good health and CMV-seronegative. The chain combines TRBV2 with TRBJ1-3; perhaps TRBD1 as D (6 bases). The CDR3 is CASSAGDSGNTIYF. Here the CDR3 DNA reads TGTGCCAGCAGTGCAGGGGACTCTGGAAACACCATATATTTT. Combining the CDR3 with reference TRBV2 and TRBJ1-3 gives the whole variable domain EPEVTQTPSHQVTQMGQEVILRCVPISNHLYFYWYRQILGQKVEFLVSFYNNEISEKSEIFDDQFSVERPDGSNFTLKIRSTKLEDSAMYFCASSAGDSGNTIYFGEGSWLTVV.